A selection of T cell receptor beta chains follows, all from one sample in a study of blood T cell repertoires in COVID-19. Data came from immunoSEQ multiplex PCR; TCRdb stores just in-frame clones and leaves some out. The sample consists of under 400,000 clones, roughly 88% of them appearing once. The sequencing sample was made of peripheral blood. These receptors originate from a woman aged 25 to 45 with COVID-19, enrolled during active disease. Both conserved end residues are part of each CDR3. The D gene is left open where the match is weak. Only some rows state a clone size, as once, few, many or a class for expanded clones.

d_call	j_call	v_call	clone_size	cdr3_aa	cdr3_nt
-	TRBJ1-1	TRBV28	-	CAANSGPNTGREAFF	TGTGCCGCGAACTCCGGACCCAATACAGGGCGTGAAGCTTTCTTT
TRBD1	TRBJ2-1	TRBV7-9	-	CASSLDRGLDEQFF	TGTGCCAGCAGCTTGGACAGGGGGCTGGATGAGCAGTTCTTC
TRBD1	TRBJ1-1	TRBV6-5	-	CASRETGGTEAFF	TGTGCCAGCAGGGAGACAGGGGGCACTGAAGCTTTCTTT
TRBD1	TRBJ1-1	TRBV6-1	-	CASSERGRPNTEAFF	TGTGCCAGCAGTGAAAGGGGGCGCCCGAACACTGAAGCTTTCTTT
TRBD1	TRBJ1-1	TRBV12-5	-	CASGLGTGGAGTEAFF	TGTGCTAGTGGTTTGGGGACAGGGGGCGCCGGGACTGAAGCTTTCTTT
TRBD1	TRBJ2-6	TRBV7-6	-	CASSLSGGNGANVLTF	TGTGCCAGCAGCTTATCAGGGGGCAACGGGGCCAACGTCCTGACTTTC
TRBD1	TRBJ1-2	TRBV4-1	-	CASSQEQGGVYGYTF	TGCGCCAGCAGCCAAGAACAGGGGGGTGTCTATGGCTACACCTTC
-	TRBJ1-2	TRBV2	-	CASSPRGTNYGYTF	TGTGCCAGCAGTCCTAGGGGGACTAACTATGGCTACACCTTC
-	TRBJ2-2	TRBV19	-	CASMPGRYTGELFF	TGTGCCAGTATGCCAGGGAGGTACACCGGGGAGCTGTTTTTT
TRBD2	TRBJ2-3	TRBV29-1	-	CSVEGKTSGRKSTQYF	TGCAGCGTTGAAGGAAAGACTAGCGGGAGAAAAAGTACGCAGTATTTT
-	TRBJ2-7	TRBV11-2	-	CASSSLSQGEQYF	TGTGCCAGCAGCTCCCTCTCTCAGGGGGAGCAGTACTTC
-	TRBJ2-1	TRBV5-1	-	CASSDPPREVYNEQFF	TGCGCCAGCAGCGACCCCCCTAGGGAGGTATACAATGAGCAGTTCTTC
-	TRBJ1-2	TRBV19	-	CASSMVLRGYGYTF	TGTGCCAGTAGTATGGTGTTAAGAGGCTATGGCTACACCTTC
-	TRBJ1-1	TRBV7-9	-	CASSPLRDRNTEAFF	TGTGCCAGCAGCCCCCTCCGTGATAGGAACACTGAAGCTTTCTTT
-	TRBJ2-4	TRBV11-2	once	CASSLDRQGLSNIQYF	TGTGCCAGCAGCTTAGATCGGCAGGGTCTGTCGAACATTCAGTACTTC
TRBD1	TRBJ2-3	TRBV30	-	CAWSGTGAQYF	TGTGCCTGGAGCGGGACAGGGGCGCAGTATTTT
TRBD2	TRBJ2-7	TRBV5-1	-	CASSPRGGQISEQYF	TGCGCCAGCAGCCCCCGGGGGGGTCAAATCTCCGAGCAGTACTTC
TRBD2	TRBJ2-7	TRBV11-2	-	CASSSRDDSGRWSYEQYF	TGTGCCAGCAGCTCTCGCGACGATAGCGGGAGGTGGTCCTACGAGCAGTACTTC
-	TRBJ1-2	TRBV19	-	CASSISYRAYGYTF	TGTGCCAGTAGCATCTCATACAGGGCCTATGGCTACACCTTC
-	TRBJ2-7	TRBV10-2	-	CASSEETGAYEQYF	TGCGCCAGCAGTGAGGAGACGGGAGCCTACGAGCAGTACTTC